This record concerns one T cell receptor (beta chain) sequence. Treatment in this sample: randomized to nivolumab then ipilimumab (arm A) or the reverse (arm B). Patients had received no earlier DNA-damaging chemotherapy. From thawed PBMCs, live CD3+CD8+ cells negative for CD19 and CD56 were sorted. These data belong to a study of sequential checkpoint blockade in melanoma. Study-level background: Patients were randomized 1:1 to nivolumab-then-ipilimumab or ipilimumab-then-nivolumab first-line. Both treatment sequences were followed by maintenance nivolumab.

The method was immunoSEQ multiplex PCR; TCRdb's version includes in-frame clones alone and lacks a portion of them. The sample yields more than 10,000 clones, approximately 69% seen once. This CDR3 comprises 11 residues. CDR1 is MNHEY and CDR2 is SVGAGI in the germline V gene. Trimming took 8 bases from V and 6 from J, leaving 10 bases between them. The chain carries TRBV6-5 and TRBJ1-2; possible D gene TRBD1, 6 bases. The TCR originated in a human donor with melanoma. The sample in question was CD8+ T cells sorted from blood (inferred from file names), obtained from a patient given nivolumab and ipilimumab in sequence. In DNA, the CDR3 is TGTGCCAGCGGACAGAATCATGGCTACACCTTC. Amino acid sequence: CASGQNHGYTF.